The clone carrying this TCR beta chain was picked up many times. Its antigen is currently unknown. TCR beta CDR3 region amplification was performed from RNA transcripts. With the HTBI primer set, the TCR CDR3 went through a first round of RT-PCR. TCRdb called the multiplex PCR reads again in MiXCR, with one record for every CDR3 protein. The table has hundreds of thousands of distinct CDR3 sequences, roughly 15% seen once. Germline CDR1 GTSNPN, CDR2 SVGIG (reference sequence). This CDR3 has 12 residues. V was trimmed by 2 bases and J by 4 bases, leaving 6 bases between them. The sample originates from a study of T cells in Graves' hyperthyroidism and ophthalmopathy. Findings and limits, study-wide: The model forecast ophthalmopathy, anticipating it by a median roughly 6 months before onset.

With duration under 3 months, ophthalmopathy was active: Clinical Activity Score at least 3, NOSPECS at least 4. Thyroid ultrasound, orbital computed tomography, clinical symptoms, and serum thyroxine and TRAb underpinned diagnoses. Using more than 7.5 ml of fresh peripheral blood, PBMCs were prepared. This receptor was obtained from a woman aged 60-75 years with Graves' ophthalmopathy. This chain links TRBV30 with TRBJ1-5; tentatively, D is TRBD1 (5 bases). The sequenced sample consisted of blood. CDR3 sequence (DNA): TGTGCCTGGAGTCAGGGAAATCAGCCCCAGCATTTT. Protein product: CAWSQGNQPQHF.